This T cell receptor beta chain was recorded in a study of cytomegalovirus exposure and HLA in healthy donors (TCRdb year 2017). About the full investigation: The 550 to 750 repertoires of the first cohort and the 95 to 150 validation repertoires were produced on the same platform, according to a later analysis. The study aimed to test whether cataloging public T cell receptors could reveal signatures of past pathogen exposure. Besides the first cohort of under 700 subjects, a separate validation cohort made up of roughly 120 different subjects was used. To predict cytomegalovirus infection status, the study combined high-throughput TCR immunosequencing, statistical association of individual TCRs with disease status, and machine learning.

About this clone itself: Its antigen specificity is not known. No much larger clone exists at a distance of one base, and base qualities are not known.

The donors were included in the validation cohort of 90 to 150 subjects, a group kept apart from the roughly 700-subject first cohort. Receptor libraries were prepared by the immunoSEQ multiplex PCR assay. The authors' analysis ran thus. A statistical classification framework was built for diagnosing cytomegalovirus status from the catalog of TCR beta chain sequences. TCRdb limited this immuneACCESS table to in-frame rearrangements with V and J called. A share of clones is missing; checked studies link under half to unresolved V genes, and the rest is unexplained. The DNA was the basis for D and trimming; V, J and clone size are from that table. This sample holds approximately 190,000 clones; 65% to 90% were observed only once. The top ten constitute 13% of the sample. The research as a whole found: While some public TCRs were present in many individuals, most TCR sequences turned up only very rarely across donors. Three of the identified cytomegalovirus-associated TCR beta chains were confirmed in vitro to be specific for cytomegalovirus antigens. All 120 or so repertoires were used to score co-occurrence in the validation cohort in a later analysis, because that analysis had no HLA typing for the cohort. The classifier was reported to diagnose cytomegalovirus status with high specificity and sensitivity in both the original cohort and the validation cohort. The study listed 150 to 200 TCR beta chains as associated with cytomegalovirus. According to the authors, the approach could potentially be generalized to other disease states and immunological phenotypes. A later analysis found that TCRs clustered in the first cohort also tended to co-occur in the 100 to 150 validation repertoires, with 94% of cluster scores above 0.

V has 4 bases trimmed and J has 9 bases trimmed; junction bases matching no gene number 12. CDR1 and CDR2 are read off the germline V gene (reference sequence) as SGHNT and YYREEE. The CDR3 numbers 16 residues from cysteine through phenylalanine. Only the CDR3 portion is preserved as DNA: 48 bases, with reading frame beginning at the first base. The V and J segments used are TRBV5-4 and TRBJ2-7; the junction holds 14 bases that match TRBD2. Sequences were obtained from PBMCs. This TCR came from a woman aged 25 to 39 in good health and CMV-seropositive. The DNA sequence follows: TGTGCCAGCAGCGTTGGAGAGACTAGCGGGAGGGCCTGGCAGTACTTC. Translation gives CASSVGETSGRAWQYF. With all but the CDR3 taken from the reference TRBV5-4 and TRBJ2-7 genes, the full variable domain is: ETGVTQSPTHLIKTRGQQVTLRCSSQSGHNTVSWYQQALGQGPQFIFQYYREEENGRGNFPPRFSGLQFPNYSSELNVNALELDDSALYLCASSVGETSGRAWQYFGPGTRLTVT.